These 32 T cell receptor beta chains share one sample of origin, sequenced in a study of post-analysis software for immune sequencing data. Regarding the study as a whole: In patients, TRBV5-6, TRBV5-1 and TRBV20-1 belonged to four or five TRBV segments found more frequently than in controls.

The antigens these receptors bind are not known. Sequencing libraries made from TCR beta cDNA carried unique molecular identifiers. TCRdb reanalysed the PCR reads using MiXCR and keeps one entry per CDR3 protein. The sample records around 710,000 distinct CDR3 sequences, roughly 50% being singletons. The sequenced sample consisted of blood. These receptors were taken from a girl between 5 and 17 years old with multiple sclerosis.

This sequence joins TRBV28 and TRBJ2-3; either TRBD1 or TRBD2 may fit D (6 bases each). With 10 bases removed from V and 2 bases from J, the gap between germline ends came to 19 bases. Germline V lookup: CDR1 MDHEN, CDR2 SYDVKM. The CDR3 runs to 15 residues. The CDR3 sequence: CATLGGQAYTDTQYF. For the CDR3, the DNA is TGTGCCACCCTGGGGGGACAAGCCTACACAGATACGCAGTATTTT.

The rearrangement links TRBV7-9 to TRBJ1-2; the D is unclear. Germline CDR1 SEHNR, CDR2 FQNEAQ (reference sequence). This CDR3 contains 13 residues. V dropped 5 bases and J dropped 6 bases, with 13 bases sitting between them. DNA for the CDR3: TGTGCCAGCAGCGTTAGATTGGAGGATGGCTACACCTTC. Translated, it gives CASSVRLEDGYTF.

The CDR3 is CSARDPTGGSGYTF. CDR3 DNA sequence: TGCAGTGCTAGAGATCCCACAGGGGGCTCTGGCTACACCTTC. The chain is built from TRBV20-1 and TRBJ1-2, with TRBD1 identical over 9 bases. This CDR3 contains 14 residues. The V gene end was trimmed by 0 bases and the J gene end by 7 bases; junction bases not matched to a gene: 6. Per germline, CDR1 DFQATT and CDR2 SNEGSKA (reference sequence).

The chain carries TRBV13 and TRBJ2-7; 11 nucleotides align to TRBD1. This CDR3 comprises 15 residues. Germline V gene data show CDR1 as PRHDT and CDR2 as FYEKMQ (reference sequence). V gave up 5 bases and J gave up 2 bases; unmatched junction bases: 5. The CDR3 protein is CASSTDRGLPYEQYF. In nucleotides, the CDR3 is TGTGCCAGCAGCACGGACAGGGGGCTTCCCTACGAGCAGTACTTC.

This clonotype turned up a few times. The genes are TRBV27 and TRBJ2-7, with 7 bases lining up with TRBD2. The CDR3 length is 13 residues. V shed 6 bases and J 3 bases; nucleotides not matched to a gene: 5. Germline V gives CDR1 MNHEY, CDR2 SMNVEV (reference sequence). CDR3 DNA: TGTGCCAGCAGGGGACTAATGTACTACGAGCAGTACTTC. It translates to CASRGLMYYEQYF.

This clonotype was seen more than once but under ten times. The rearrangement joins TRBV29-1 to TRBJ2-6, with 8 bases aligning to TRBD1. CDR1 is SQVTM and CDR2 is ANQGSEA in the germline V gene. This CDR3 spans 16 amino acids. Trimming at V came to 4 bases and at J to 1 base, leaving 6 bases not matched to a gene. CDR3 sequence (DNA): TGCAGCGTTGGGAACAGGGGGAGGTCTGGGGCCAACGTCCTGACTTTC. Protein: CSVGNRGRSGANVLTF.

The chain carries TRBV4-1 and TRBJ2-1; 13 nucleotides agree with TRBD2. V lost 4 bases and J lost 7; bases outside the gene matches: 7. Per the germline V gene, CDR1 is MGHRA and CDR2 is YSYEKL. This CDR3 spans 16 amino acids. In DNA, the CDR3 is TGCGCCAGCAGCCTGTCCCCGGGACTAGCGGGGAATGAGCAGTTCTTC. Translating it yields CASSLSPGLAGNEQFF.

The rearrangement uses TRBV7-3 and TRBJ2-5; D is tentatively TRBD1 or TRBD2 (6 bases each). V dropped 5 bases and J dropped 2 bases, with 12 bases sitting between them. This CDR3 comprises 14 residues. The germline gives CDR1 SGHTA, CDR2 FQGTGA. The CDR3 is CASSQGGKQETQYF. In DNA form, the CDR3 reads TGTGCCAGCAGCCAAGGGGGGAAACAAGAGACCCAGTACTTC.

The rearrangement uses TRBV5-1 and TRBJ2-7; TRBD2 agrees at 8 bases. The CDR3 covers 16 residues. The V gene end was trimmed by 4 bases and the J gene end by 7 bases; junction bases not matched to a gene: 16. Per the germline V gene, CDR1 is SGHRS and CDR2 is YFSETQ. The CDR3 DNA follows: TGCGCCAGCAGCGATGTACTAGCGGCTGGAGAGGGGGAGCAGTACTTC. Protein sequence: CASSDVLAAGEGEQYF.

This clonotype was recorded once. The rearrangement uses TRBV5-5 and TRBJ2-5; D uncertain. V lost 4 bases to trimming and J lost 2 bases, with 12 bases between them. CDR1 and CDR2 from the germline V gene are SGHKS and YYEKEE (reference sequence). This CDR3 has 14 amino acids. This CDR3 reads CASSHTTVQETQYF. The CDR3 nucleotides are TGTGCCAGCAGCCACACAACCGTTCAAGAGACCCAGTACTTC.

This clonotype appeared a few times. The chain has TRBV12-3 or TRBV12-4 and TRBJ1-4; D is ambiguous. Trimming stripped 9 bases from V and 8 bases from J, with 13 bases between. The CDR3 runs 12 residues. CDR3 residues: CASSRLGEKLFF. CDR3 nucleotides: TGTGCCAGTAGCCGTTTGGGGGAAAAACTGTTTTTT.

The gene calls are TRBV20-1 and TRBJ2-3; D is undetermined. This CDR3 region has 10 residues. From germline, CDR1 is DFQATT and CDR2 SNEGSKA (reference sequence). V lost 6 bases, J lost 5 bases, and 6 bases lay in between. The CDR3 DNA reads TGCAGTGCATGGGGAGATACGCAGTATTTT. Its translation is CSAWGDTQYF.

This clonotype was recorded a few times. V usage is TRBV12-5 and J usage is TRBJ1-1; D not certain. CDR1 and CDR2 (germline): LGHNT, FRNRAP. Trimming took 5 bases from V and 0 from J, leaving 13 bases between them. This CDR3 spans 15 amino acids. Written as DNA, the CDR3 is TGTGCTAGTGGTCCCTATGGGAGCGTGAACACTGAAGCTTTCTTT. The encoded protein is CASGPYGSVNTEAFF.

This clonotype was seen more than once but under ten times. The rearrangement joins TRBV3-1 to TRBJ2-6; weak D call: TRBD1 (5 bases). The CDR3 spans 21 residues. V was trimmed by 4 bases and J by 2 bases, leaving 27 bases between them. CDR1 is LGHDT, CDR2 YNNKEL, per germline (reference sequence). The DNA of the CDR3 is TGTGCCAGCAGCCCACCAAGGGGTCAGAGATGGACCAGCACTGGGGCCAACGTCCTGACTTTC. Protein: CASSPPRGQRWTSTGANVLTF.

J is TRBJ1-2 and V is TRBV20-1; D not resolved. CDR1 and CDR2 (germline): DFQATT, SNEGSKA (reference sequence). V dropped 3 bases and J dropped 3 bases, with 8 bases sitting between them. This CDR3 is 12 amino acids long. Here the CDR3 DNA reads TGCAGTGCTAGCGGTTTGGACTATGGCTACACCTTC. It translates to CSASGLDYGYTF.

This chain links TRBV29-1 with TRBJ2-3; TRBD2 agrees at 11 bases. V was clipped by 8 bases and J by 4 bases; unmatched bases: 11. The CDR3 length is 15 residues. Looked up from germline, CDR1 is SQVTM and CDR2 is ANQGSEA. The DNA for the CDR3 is TGCAGCTCTCGACTAGCGGGAAAGGGGGCAGATACGCAGTATTTT. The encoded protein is CSSRLAGKGADTQYF.

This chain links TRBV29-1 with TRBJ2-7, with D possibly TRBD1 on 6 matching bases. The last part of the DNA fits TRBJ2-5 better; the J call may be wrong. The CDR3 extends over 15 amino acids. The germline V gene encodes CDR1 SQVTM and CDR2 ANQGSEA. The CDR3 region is CSVGGWGQGLETQYF. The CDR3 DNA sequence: TGCAGCGTTGGGGGCTGGGGGCAGGGATTAGAGACCCAGTACTTC.

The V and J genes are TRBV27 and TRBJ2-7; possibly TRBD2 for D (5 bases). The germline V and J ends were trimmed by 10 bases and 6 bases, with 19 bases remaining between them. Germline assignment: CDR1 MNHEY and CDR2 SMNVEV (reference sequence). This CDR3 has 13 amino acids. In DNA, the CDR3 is TGTGCCACGGCTACTAGAGGCATACCCGAGCAGTACTTC. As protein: CATATRGIPEQYF.

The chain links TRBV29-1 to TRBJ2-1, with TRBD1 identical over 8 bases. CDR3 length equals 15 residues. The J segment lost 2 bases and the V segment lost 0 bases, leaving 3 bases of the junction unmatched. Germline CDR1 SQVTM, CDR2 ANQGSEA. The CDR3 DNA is TGCAGCGTTGAAGATGTCAGGGGGCCCTACAATGAGCAGTTCTTC. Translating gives CSVEDVRGPYNEQFF.

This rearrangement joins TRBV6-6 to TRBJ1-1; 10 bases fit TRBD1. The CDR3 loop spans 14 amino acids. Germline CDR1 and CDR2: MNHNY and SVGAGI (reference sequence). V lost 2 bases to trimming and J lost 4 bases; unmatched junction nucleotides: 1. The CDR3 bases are TGTGCCAGCAGTTACGGGACAGGGGTCACTGAAGCTTTCTTT. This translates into CASSYGTGVTEAFF.

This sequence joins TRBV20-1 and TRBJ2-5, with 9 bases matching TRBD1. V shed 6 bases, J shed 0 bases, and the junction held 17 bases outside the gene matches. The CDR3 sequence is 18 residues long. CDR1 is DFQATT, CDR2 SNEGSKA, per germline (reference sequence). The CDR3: CSASRRTGADWHQETQYF. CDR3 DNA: TGCAGTGCAAGCCGTCGGACAGGGGCAGACTGGCACCAAGAGACCCAGTACTTC.

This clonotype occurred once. CDR3 coding DNA: TGCAGTGCGCGGACCCCGGAGACCCAGTACTTC. Its protein is CSARTPETQYF. The V gene is TRBV20-1, the J gene TRBJ2-5; no reliable D call. V lost 6 bases to trimming and J lost 5 bases, with 10 bases between them. Germline V gene data show CDR1 as DFQATT and CDR2 as SNEGSKA (reference sequence). The CDR3 has 11 amino acids.

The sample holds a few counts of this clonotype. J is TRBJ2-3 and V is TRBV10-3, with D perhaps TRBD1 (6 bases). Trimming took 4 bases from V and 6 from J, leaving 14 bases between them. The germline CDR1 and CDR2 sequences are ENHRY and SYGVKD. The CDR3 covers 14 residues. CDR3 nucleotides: TGTGCCATCAGTGGGGGGCCCCGACGGGATACGCAGTATTTT. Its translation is CAISGGPRRDTQYF.

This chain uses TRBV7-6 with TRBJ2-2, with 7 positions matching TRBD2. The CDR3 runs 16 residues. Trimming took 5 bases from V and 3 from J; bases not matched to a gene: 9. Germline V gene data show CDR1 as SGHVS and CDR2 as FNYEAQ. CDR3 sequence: CASSLPRDYYTGELFF. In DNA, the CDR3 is TGTGCCAGCAGCCTCCCCAGGGACTACTACACCGGGGAGCTGTTTTTT. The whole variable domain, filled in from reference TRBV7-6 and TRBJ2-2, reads GAGVSQSPRYKVTKRGQDVALRCDPISGHVSLYWYRQALGQGPEFLTYFNYEAQQDKSGLPNDRFSAERPEGSISTLTIQRTEQRDSAMYRCASSLPRDYYTGELFFGEGSRLTVL.

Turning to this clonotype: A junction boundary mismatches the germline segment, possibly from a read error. CDR3 sequence reads: CSARVLSGRQTDTQYF. CDR3 sequence (DNA): TGCAGTGCCAGAGTACTTAGCGGGAGGCAAACAGATACGCAGTATTTT. V and J are TRBV20-1 and TRBJ2-3; TRBD2 matches 10 bases. This CDR3 is 16 amino acids long. The V gene's germline CDR1 is DFQATT and CDR2 SNEGSKA (reference sequence).

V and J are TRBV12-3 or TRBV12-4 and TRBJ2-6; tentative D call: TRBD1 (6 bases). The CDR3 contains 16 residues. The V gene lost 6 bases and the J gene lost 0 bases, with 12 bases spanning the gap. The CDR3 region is CASSHNRASGANVLTF. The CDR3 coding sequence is TGTGCCAGCAGCCATAACAGGGCCTCTGGGGCCAACGTCCTGACTTTC.

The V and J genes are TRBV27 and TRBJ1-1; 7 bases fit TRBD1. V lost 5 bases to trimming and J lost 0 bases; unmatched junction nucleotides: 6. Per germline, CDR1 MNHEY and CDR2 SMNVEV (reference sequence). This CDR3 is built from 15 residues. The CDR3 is CASSPSGQMNTEAFF. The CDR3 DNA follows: TGTGCCAGCAGTCCTTCGGGACAGATGAACACTGAAGCTTTCTTT.

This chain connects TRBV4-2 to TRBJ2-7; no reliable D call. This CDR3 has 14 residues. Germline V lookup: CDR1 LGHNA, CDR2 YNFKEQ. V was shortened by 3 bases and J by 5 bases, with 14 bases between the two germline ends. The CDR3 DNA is TGTGCCAGCAGCCAGCTTCCCCTGTCCGACGAGCAGTACTTC. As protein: CASSQLPLSDEQYF.

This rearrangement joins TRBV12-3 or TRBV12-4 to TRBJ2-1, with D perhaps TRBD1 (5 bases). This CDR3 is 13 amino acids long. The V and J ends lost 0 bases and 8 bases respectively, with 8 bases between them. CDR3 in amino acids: CASSLAIRDEQFF. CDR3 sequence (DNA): TGTGCCAGCAGTTTAGCAATCAGGGATGAGCAGTTCTTC.

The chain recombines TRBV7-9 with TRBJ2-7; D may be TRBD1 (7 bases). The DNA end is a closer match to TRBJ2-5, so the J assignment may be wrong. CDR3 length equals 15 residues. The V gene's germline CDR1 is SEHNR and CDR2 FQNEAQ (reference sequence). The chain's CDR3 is CASSVSGQAQETQYF. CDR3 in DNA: TGTGCCAGCAGCGTTAGCGGACAGGCACAAGAGACCCAGTACTTC.

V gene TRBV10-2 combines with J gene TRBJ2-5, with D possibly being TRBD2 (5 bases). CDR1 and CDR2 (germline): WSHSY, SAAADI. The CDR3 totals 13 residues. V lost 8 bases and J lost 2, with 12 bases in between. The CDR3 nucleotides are TGCGCCAGCTGTAGCGACGGACAAGAGACCCAGTACTTC. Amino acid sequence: CASCSDGQETQYF.

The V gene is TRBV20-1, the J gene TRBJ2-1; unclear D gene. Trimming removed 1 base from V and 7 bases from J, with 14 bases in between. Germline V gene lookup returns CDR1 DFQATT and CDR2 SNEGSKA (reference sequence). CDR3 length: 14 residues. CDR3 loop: CSARGEARINEQFF. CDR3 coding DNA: TGCAGTGCTAGAGGCGAGGCTAGAATTAATGAGCAGTTCTTC.